This TCR beta chain comes out of a study of T cell responses to AZD1222 COVID-19 vaccine. Study-level results: Reportedly, close to half of spike-specific TCRs are directed against unmutated variant regions. Vaccination with two AZD1222 doses was followed by a rise in Spike-specific TCR breadth and depth. The study found vaccine-associated CD4 TCRs spanning spike, dominant at 160-218 and 743-854.

Measured with immunoSEQ multiplex PCR; TCRdb has only the in-frame clones, and not every one. Here the sample spans around 180,000 clones, more than 70% being singletons. Germline CDR1 is MNHEY and CDR2 is SVGEGT. The CDR3 length is 14 residues. Trimming at V came to 5 bases and at J to 7 bases, leaving 7 bases not matched to a gene. Details on this clone: Its cognate antigen is unknown.

Sample: peripheral blood, taken 28 days after the second AZD1222 dose. The sequence was obtained from an adult who received the AZD1222 COVID-19 vaccine. The chain employs TRBV6-2 or TRBV6-3 and TRBJ2-1, with 8 bases identical to TRBD2. CDR3 sequence (DNA): TGTGCCAGCAGTCAGGAACCGGGGGGGAATGAGCAGTTCTTC. It is translated as CASSQEPGGNEQFF.